Each of the 8 T cell receptor beta chains below was sequenced from the same sample in a study of blood T cell repertoires in COVID-19. The protocol was immunoSEQ multiplex PCR, while the TCRdb copy is restricted to in-frame clones and leaves out a portion. The sample carries 150,000 to 200,000 clones, 85% to 90% recorded once. Source material: PBMCs or T cells enriched from blood (not recorded which). Every receptor here comes from a woman in her forties with acute COVID-19.

This clone was picked up a small number of times. This chain uses TRBV5-5 with TRBJ2-7; D unresolved. The germline V and J ends were trimmed by 0 bases and 0 bases, with 7 bases remaining between them. Germline lookup yields CDR1 SGHKS and CDR2 YYEKEE (reference sequence). This CDR3 has 14 residues. DNA of the CDR3: TGTGCCAGCAGCTTGGAGCCACTCTCCTACGAGCAGTACTTC. Its translation: CASSLEPLSYEQYF.

The rearrangement uses TRBV7-2 and TRBJ2-3, with TRBD1 identical over 7 bases. After removal of 2 bases from V and 4 bases from J, the junction contained 3 bases not matched to a gene. Germline assignment: CDR1 SGHTA and CDR2 FQGNSA. CDR3 size: 14 residues. CDR3 in DNA: TGTGCCAGCAGCTTACGGCAGGGGGCAGATACGCAGTATTTT. Protein sequence: CASSLRQGADTQYF.

The chain is built from TRBV11-2 and TRBJ2-3, with 9 bases that match TRBD2. There are 18 residues in the CDR3. Germline CDR1 and CDR2: SGHAT and FQNNGV. V shed 2 bases and J 2 bases; nucleotides not matched to a gene: 11. The CDR3 sequence is CASSLTNGGGAYTDTQYF. The CDR3 DNA follows: TGTGCCAGCAGCTTAACGAACGGCGGGGGGGCCTACACAGATACGCAGTATTTT.

V usage is TRBV7-2 and J usage is TRBJ2-1; TRBD2 agrees at 10 bases. J lost 6 bases, V lost 4 bases, and 6 bases had no gene match. This CDR3 comprises 15 residues. Germline V gene lookup returns CDR1 SGHTA and CDR2 FQGNSA. CDR3 bases: TGTGCCAGCAGCTCCGGGACTAGCGCTACCAATGAGCAGTTCTTC. Amino acid sequence: CASSSGTSATNEQFF.

V gene TRBV18 combines with J gene TRBJ1-2, with D perhaps matching TRBD1 (5 bases). Trimming stripped 3 bases from V and 4 bases from J, with 15 bases between. Germline CDR1 KGHSH, CDR2 LQKENI. The CDR3 covers 15 residues. The CDR3 bases are TGTGCCAGCTCACCCCGCTCTGAAGGGGCCTATGGCTACACCTTC. It encodes CASSPRSEGAYGYTF.

The rearrangement joins TRBV9 to TRBJ1-1; 9 nucleotides match TRBD1. CDR1 and CDR2 from the germline V gene are SGDLS and YYNGEE. The length of the CDR3 is 15 residues. V lost 0 bases to trimming and J lost 3 bases; unmatched junction nucleotides: 3. The chain's CDR3 is CASSVDGTGHTEAFF. Here the CDR3 DNA reads TGTGCCAGCAGCGTAGATGGGACAGGGCACACTGAAGCTTTCTTT.

This chain uses TRBV5-1 with TRBJ1-6; TRBD1 matches 10 bases. CDR1 SGHRS and CDR2 YFSETQ come from the germline V gene. The CDR3 spans 15 residues. Trimming cost V 0 bases and J 8 bases; bases outside gene matches: 2. The DNA of the CDR3 is TGCGCCAGCAGCTTGGGAGACAGGGGGCATTCACCCCTCCACTTT. As protein: CASSLGDRGHSPLHF.

This clone was seen a few times. The rearrangement links TRBV5-1 to TRBJ2-1; 14 bases match TRBD2. The CDR3 spans 18 residues. The junction had 7 bases not matched to a gene; V was cut back by 2 bases and J by 3 bases. CDR1 and CDR2 from the germline V gene are SGHRS and YFSETQ. For the CDR3, the DNA is TGCGCCAGCAGCTTCAAGACTAGCGGGGGGGCGGTCTACAATGAGCAGTTCTTC. Its protein is CASSFKTSGGAVYNEQFF.